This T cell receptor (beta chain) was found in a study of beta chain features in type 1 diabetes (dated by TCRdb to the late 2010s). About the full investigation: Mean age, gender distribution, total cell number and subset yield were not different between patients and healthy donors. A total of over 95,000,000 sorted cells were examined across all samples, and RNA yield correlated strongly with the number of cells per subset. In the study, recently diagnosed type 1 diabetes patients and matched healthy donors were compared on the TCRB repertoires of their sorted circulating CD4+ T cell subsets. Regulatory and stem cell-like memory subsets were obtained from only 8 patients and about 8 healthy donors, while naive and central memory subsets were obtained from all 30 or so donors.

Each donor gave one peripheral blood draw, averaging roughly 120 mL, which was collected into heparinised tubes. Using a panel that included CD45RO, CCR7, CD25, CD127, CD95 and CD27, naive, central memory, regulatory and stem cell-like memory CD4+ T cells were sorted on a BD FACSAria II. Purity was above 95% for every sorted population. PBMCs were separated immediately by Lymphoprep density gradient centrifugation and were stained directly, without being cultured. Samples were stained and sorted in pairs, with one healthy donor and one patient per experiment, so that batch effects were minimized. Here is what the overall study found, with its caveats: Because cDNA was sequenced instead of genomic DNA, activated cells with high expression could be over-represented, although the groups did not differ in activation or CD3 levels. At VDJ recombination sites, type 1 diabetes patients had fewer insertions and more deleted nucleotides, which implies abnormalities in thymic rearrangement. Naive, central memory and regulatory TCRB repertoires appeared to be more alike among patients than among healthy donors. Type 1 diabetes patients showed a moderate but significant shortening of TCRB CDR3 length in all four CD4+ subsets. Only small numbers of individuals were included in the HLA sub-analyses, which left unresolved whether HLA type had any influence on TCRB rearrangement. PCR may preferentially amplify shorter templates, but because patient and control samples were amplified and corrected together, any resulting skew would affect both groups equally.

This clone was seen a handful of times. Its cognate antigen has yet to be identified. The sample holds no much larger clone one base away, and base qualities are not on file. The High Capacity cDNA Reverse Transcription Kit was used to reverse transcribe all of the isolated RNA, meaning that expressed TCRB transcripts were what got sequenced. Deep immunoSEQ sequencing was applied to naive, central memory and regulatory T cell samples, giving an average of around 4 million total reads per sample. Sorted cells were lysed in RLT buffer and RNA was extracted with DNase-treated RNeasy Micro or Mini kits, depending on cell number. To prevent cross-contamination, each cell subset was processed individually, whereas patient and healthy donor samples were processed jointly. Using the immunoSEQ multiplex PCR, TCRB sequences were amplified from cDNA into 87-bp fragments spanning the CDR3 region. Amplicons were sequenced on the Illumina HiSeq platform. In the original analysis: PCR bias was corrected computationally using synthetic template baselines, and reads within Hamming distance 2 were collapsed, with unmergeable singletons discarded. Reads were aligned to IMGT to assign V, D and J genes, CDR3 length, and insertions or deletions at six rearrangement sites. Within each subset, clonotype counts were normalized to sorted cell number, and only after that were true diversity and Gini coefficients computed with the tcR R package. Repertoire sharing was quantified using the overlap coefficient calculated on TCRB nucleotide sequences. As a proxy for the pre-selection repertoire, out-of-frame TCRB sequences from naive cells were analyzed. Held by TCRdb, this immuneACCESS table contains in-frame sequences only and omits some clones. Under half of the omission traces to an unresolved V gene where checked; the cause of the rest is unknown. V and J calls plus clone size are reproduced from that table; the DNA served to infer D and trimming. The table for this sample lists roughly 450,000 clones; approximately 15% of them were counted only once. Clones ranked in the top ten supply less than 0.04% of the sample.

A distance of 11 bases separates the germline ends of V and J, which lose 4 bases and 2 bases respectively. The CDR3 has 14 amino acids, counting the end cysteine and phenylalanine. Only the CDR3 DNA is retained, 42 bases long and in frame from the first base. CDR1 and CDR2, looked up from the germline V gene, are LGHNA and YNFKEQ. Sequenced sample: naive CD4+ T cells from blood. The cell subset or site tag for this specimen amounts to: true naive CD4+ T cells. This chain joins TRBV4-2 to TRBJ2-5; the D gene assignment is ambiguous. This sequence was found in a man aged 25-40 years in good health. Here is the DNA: TGTGCCAGCAGCCGAACGACCGGTCAAGAGACCCAGTACTTC. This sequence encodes CASSRTTGQETQYF.